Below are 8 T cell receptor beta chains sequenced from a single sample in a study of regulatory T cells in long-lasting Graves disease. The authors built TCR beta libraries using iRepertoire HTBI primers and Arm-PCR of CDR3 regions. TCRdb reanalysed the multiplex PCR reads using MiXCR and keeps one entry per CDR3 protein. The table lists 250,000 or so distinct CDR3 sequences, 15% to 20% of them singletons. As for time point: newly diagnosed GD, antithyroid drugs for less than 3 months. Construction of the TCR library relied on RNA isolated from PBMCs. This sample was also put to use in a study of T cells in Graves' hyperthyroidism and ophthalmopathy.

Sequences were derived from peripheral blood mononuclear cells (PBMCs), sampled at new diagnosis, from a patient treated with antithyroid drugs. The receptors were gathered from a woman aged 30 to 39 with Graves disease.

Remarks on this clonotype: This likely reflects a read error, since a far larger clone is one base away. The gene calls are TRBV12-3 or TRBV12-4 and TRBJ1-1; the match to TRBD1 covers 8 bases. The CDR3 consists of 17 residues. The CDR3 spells CASSQQLTGDLNTGAFF. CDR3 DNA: TGTGCCAGCAGCCAGCAGTTGACAGGGGATTTGAACACTGGAGCTTTCTTT.

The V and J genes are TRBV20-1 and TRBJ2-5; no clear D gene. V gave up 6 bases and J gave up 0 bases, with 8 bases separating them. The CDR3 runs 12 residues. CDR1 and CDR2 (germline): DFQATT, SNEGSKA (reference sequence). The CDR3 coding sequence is TGCAGTGCCGTGGGCAACCAAGAGACCCAGTACTTC. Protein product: CSAVGNQETQYF.

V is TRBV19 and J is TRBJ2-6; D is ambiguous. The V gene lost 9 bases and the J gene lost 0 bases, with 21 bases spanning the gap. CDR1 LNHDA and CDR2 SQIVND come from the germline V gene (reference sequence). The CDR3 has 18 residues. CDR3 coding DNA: TGTGCCAGCAAACCTCTTGGGGTGGTTTACTCTGGGGCCAACGTCCTGACTTTC. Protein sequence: CASKPLGVVYSGANVLTF.

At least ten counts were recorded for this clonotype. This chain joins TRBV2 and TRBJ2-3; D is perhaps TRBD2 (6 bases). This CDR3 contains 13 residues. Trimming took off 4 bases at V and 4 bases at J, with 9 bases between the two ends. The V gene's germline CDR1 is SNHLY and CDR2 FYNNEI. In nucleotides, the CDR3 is TGTGCCAGCAGTGGACAGCGGGCAGATACGCAGTATTTT. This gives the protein CASSGQRADTQYF.

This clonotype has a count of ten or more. CDR3 loop: CASSLQPGGDGNQPQHF. CDR3 in DNA: TGTGCCAGCAGCCTCCAGCCGGGGGGGGACGGTAATCAGCCCCAGCATTTT. The V call is TRBV7-6, the J call TRBJ1-5, with D tentatively TRBD1 (5 bases). There are 17 residues in the CDR3. CDR1 and CDR2 from the germline V gene are SGHVS and FNYEAQ. V lost 5 bases to trimming and J lost 4 bases, with 21 bases between them.

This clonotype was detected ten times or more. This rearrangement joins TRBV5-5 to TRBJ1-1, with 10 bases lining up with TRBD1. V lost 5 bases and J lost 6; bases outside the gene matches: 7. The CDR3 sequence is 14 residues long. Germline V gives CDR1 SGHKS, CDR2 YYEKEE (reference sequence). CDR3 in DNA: TGTGCCAGCAGGCGGGGACAGGGGAGCGCTGAAGCTTTCTTT. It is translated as CASRRGQGSAEAFF.

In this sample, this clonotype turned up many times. Here the CDR3 DNA reads TGTGCCAGCGGCCCGGGACAGGGGGAGGCAGATACGCAGTATTTT. Encoded protein: CASGPGQGEADTQYF. The J gene is TRBJ2-3, the V gene TRBV3-1, with 11 bases that match TRBD1. J lost 4 bases, V lost 8 bases, and 8 bases had no gene match. There are 15 residues in the CDR3. In germline, CDR1 is LGHDT, CDR2 YNNKEL (reference sequence).

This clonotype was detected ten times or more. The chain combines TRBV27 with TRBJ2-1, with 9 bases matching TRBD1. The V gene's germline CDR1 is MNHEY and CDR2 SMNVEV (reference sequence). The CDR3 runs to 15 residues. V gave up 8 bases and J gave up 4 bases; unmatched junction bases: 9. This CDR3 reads CASRNYRGPYNEQFF. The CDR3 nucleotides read TGTGCCAGCCGAAATTACAGGGGGCCTTACAATGAGCAGTTCTTC.